The T cell receptor (beta chain) described here comes from a study of a mutant IDH1 vaccine in newly diagnosed glioma. The repertoire was sequenced with immunoSEQ multiplex PCR; TCRdb's copy has only in-frame clones and lacks some. The repertoire has around 100,000 clones, 89% of them found once; the top ten carry roughly 0.74%. The germline V gene encodes CDR1 LNHDA and CDR2 SQIVND (reference sequence). V was clipped by 3 bases and J by 6 bases, with 8 bases between them. The CDR3 contains 13 residues. Comment on this clone: Its target is unknown.

Time point given: week 47, end of study. Topical imiquimod accompanied each vaccine dose, which consisted of 300 ug of mutant IDH1 20-mer peptide. The origin of this receptor is a woman aged 45-60 years with glioma. The chain carries TRBV19 and TRBJ1-4, with unresolved D. Source: PBMCs, taken from a glioma patient whose treatment included an IDH1 peptide vaccine. The CDR3 loop is CASSMNRDEKLFF. CDR3 DNA sequence: TGTGCCAGTAGTATGAATCGGGATGAAAAACTGTTTTTT.